This T cell receptor (beta chain) stems from a study of blood T cell repertoires in COVID-19. On the study more broadly: Acute-phase and convalescent COVID-19 samples originated in the United States, Italy and Spain. In each case, the material was cDNA or gDNA derived from T cells, B-cell-depleted T cells, or PBMCs.

The germline gives CDR1 LGHNT, CDR2 FRNRAP. The length of the CDR3 is 15 residues. V dropped 3 bases and J dropped 6; count of bases not matched to a gene: 6. Source study methods: The assay estimated nucleated cells by amplifying reference gene primers. Sequencing was performed with immunoSEQ multiplex PCR; in TCRdb, only in-frame clones are kept and a portion is missing. The V and J calls and the clone size are those of that table, but D and trimming were determined from the DNA. This table holds 25,000 to 30,000 clones, roughly nine tenths found once. This clone turned up a few times. What was sequenced was peripheral blood. The receptor's source is a man aged 45-60 years with active COVID-19. V and J are TRBV12-5 and TRBJ2-7; TRBD2 matches 12 bases. The CDR3 DNA reads TGTGCTAGTGGTTTACTAGCGGGAGGCGGGATCGAGCAGTACTTC. Translating gives CASGLLAGGGIEQYF.